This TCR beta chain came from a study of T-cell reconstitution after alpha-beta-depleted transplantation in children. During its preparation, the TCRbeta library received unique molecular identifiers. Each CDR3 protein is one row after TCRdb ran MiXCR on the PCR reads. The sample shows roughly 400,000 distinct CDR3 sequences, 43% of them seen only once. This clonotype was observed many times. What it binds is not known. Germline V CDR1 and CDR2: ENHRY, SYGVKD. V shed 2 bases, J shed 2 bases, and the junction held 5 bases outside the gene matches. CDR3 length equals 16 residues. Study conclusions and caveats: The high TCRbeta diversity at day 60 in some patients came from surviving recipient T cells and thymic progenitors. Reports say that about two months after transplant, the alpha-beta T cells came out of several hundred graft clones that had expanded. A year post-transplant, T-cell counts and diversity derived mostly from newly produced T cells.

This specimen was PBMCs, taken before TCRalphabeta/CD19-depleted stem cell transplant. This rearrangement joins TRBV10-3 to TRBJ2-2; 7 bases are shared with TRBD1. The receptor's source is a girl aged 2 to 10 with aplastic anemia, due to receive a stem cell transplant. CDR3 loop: CAISEPGTANTGELFF. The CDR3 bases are TGTGCCATCAGTGAGCCAGGGACAGCAAACACCGGGGAGCTGTTTTTT.